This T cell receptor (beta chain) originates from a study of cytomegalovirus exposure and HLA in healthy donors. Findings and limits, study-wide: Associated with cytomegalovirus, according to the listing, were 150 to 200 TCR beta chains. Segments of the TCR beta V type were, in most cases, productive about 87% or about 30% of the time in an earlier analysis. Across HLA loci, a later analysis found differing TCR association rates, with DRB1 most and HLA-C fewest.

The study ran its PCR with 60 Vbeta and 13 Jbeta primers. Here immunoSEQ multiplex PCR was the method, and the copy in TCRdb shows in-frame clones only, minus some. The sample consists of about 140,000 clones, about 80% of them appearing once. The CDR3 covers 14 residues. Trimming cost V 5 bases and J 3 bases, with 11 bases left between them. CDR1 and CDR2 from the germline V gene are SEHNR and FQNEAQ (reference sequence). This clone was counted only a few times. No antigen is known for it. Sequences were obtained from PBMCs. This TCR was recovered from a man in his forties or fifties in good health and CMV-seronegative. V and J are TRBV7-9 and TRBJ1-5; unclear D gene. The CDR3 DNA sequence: TGTGCCAGCAGCCATTCGTCGGTCAATCAGCCCCAGCATTTT. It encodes CASSHSSVNQPQHF.